This TCR beta chain emerged from a study of OX40 agonist ivuxolimab in advanced cancers. For the wider study: Ivuxolimab was a fully human IgG2 agonistic monoclonal antibody targeting the costimulatory receptor OX40 (CD134). Three dose-escalation patients achieved partial responses, one with hepatocellular carcinoma and two with cutaneous melanoma. Of the 50 to 55 dose-escalation patients, hepatocellular carcinoma was present in approximately 20, melanoma in roughly 15, renal cell carcinoma in 9 and head and neck cancer in 9. The paper reports the monotherapy dose-escalation portion (N of about 50 patients) of the phase I ivuxolimab trial. Patients were allowed to have had prior anti-PD-1, anti-PD-L1 or anti-CTLA-4 therapy, and around 40% of the dose-escalation patients had previously received checkpoint inhibitors. In the dose-escalation cohort, approximately 83% of patients were male, and the mean age was roughly 56 years with a range of roughly 20 to 79. Peripheral TCRbeta sequencing was intended to test whether TCR sequence diversity was altered and clonal T-cell expansion was caused by ivuxolimab. Intravenous ivuxolimab was administered to patients every 2 weeks at six dose levels: 0.01, 0.1, 0.3, 1.5, 3 and 10 mg/kg. The full study reports these points: Low levels of normalized T-cell clonal expansion were also seen in some patients who did not respond. At doses of 0.1 to 3.0 mg/kg, clonal expansion of both CD4+ and CD8+ T cells in blood was seen between baseline and week 6. The antigen specificity of the peripheral T cells that underwent clonal expansion was not determined. In partial responders in the 0.1-3.0 mg/kg groups, normalized peripheral clonal expansion was found to be among the lowest, especially among CD8+ T cells. After ivuxolimab, expanded clones were on average more numerous among CD8+ T cells than among CD4+ T cells.

V is cut back by 0 bases and J by 4 bases, with 8 bases in the junction unmatched. The germline V gene sets CDR1 to SGDLS and CDR2 to YYNGEE. From the cysteine through the phenylalanine, the CDR3 covers 16 amino acids. The retained sequence is limited to the CDR3, 48 bases, with the frame set at the first base. Note on this clone: The antigen it binds to is not known. No base-level quality is on record; no much larger clone is a single base apart.

Genomic DNA was extracted from sorted cells for sequencing of the TCRbeta CDR3 region. TCRbeta CDR3 regions were sequenced using the immunoSEQ Assay. In its TCRdb copy, this immuneACCESS table keeps in-frame sequences only and misses some clones. Where compared with another copy, unresolved V genes explain less than half of these, and the others have no known cause. The table for this sample lists 60,000 to 80,000 clones; 89% of them were counted only once. Over 9.5% of the sample is held by the ten biggest clonotypes. Patients with autoimmune disease history or receiving systemic immunosuppression were excluded from the trial. Peripheral blood for TCR sequencing was collected from all dose cohorts at baseline, on cycle 4 day 1, and on cycle 7 day 1. Samples were obtained from an open-label, multicenter, first-in-human phase I dose-escalation trial of ivuxolimab. The trial enrolled adults with locally advanced or metastatic head and neck squamous cell, hepatocellular, melanoma or renal cell carcinoma. CD4+ and CD8+ T cells were sorted separately from peripheral blood before TCR sequencing.

The sequence was collected from an adult with an advanced solid tumor such as melanoma, head and neck, liver or kidney cancer. Material: CD4+ or CD8+ T cells sorted from blood, obtained in a trial of the OX40 agonist ivuxolimab. This chain joins TRBV9 to TRBJ2-7; 9 junctional bases match TRBD2. The nucleotide sequence is given as TGTGCCAGCAGCGTAGAGGGCGGGAGGGCCGGTTACGAGCAGTACTTC. Translated, it gives CASSVEGGRAGYEQYF.